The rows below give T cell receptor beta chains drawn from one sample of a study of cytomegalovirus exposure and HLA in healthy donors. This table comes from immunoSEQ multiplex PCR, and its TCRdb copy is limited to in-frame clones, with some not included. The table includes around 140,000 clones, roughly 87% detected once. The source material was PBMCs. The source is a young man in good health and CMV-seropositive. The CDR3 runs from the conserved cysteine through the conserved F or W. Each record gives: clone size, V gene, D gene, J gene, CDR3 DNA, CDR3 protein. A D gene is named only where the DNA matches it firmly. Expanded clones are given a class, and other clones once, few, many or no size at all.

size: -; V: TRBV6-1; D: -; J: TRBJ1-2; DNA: TGTGCCACCGCAGCAGCCAGGGTGTCCGGCTACACCTTC; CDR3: CATAAARVSGYTF
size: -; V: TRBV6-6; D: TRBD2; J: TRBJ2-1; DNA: TGTGCCAGCATCCACGGAGCGGGGGGCTCCAATGAGCAGTTCTTC; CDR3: CASIHGAGGSNEQFF
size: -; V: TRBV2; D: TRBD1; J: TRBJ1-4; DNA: TGTGCCAGCAGTGAGAGCCCAGGGGGACAAAAACTGTTTTTT; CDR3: CASSESPGGQKLFF
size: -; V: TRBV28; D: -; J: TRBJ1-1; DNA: TGTGCCAGCAGCCGCATGGCGGGCGGCTACACTGAAGCTTTCTTT; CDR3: CASSRMAGGYTEAFF
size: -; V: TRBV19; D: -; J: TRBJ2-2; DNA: TGTGCCAGTAGTATCGGGGGTCACACCGGGGAGCTGTTTTTT; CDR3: CASSIGGHTGELFF
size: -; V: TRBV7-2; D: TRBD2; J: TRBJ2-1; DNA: TGTGCCAGCAGCTTAGGATCTAGCGGGAGGCGGCGTGAGCAGTTCTTC; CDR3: CASSLGSSGRRREQFF
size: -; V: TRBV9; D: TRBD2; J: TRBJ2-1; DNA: TGTGCCAGCAGCGCCCCGGGACTAAAACCGTTGGATGAGCAGTTCTTC; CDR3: CASSAPGLKPLDEQFF
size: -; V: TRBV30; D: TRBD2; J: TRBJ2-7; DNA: TGTGCCTGGCGAGGGACTAGCGGGATTCACGAGCAGTACTTC; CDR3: CAWRGTSGIHEQYF
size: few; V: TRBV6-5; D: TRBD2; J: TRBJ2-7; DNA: TGTGCCAGCAGTTATCGAGCGGGGGGGCCTTTCGACGAGCAGTACTTC; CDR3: CASSYRAGGPFDEQYF
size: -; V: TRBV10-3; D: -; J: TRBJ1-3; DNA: TGTGCCATCAGGTCGACAGACTTTGGAAACACCATATATTTT; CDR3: CAIRSTDFGNTIYF
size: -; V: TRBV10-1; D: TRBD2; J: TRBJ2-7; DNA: TGCGCCAGCAGTGGAACAGCGGGAGGCCACGAGCAGTACTTC; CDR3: CASSGTAGGHEQYF
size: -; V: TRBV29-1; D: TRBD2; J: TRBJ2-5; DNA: TGCAGCGTTGGAGGGGCGGGGGGGGAGACCCAGTACTTC; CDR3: CSVGGAGGETQYF
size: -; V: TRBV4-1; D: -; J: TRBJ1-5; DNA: TGCGCCAGCAGCCAAGTCGACTATACAATTTATTATCAGCCCCAGCATTTT; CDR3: CASSQVDYTIYYQPQHF
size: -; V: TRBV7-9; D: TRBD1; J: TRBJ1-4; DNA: TGTGCCAGCAGCTTAGGTTGGGACAGGACAACTAATGAAAAACTGTTTTTT; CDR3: CASSLGWDRTTNEKLFF
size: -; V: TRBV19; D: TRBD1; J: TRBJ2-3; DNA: TGTGCCAGTAGTCCAGGACAGGGGGCCCGAGATACGCAGTATTTT; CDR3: CASSPGQGARDTQYF
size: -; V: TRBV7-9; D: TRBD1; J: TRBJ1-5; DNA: TGTGCCAGCAGCTTAGCAGGGGGCATAAATCAGCCCCAGCATTTT; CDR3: CASSLAGGINQPQHF
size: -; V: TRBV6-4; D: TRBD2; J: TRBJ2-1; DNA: TGTGCCAGCAGTGACTCGGGGGGGAGCTCCTACAATGAGCAGTTCTTC; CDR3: CASSDSGGSSYNEQFF
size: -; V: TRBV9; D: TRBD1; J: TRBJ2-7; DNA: TGTGCCAGCGGGGACAGCTCCTACGAGCAGTACTTC; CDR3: CASGDSSYEQYF
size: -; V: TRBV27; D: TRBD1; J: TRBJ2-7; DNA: TGTGCCAGCAGTCGGGACAGGGGCCCCTACGAGCAGTACTTC; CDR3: CASSRDRGPYEQYF
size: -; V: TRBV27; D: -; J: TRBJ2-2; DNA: TGTGCCAGCAGTGAGATAGTTAACACCGGGGAGCTGTTTTTT; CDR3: CASSEIVNTGELFF
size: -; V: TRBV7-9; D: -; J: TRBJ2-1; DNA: TGTGCCAGCAGCTTAACTGACTTCTTTTCTGAGCAGTTCTTC; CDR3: CASSLTDFFSEQFF
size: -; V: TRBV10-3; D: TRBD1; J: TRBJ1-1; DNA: TGTGCCATCAGTACAGTCCCGGGACAGGGTAACACTGAAGCTTTCTTT; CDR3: CAISTVPGQGNTEAFF
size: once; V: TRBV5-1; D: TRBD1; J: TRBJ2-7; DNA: TGCGCCAGCAGCTCGTTGACAGGGGCAACCTACGAGCAGTACTTC; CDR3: CASSSLTGATYEQYF
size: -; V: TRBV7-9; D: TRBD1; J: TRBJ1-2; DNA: TGTGCCAGCGGGACAGGGGGCCGGGGCTATGGCTACACCTTC; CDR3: CASGTGGRGYGYTF
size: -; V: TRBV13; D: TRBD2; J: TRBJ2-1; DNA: TGTGCCAGCAGCTTCGGGACTAGCGGATATAATGAGCAGTTCTTC; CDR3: CASSFGTSGYNEQFF
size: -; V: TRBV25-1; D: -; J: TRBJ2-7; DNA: TGTGCCAGCAGTGCCCCCCCGGGCAAGGGGTCCTACGAGCAGTACTTC; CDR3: CASSAPPGKGSYEQYF
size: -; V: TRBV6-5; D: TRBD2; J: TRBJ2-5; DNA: TGTGCCAGCACCGCGGTTCTAGCGGGAGGGACCCAGTACTTC; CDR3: CASTAVLAGGTQYF
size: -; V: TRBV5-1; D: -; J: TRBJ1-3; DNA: TGCGCCAGCAGCCCTCAGGTTGCTGGAAACACCATATATTTT; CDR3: CASSPQVAGNTIYF
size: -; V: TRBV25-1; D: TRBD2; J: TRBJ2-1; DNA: TGTGCCAGCAGTCGAGCGGGGGCTTACAATGAGCAGTTCTTC; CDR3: CASSRAGAYNEQFF
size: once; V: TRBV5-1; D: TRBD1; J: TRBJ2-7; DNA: TGCGCCAGCAGCGGGGACAGCAACTACGAGCAGTACTTC; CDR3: CASSGDSNYEQYF
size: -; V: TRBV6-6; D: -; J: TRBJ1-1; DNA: TGTGCCAGCAGTTACCCACTCAGGTCCTCGAACACTGAAGCTTTCTTT; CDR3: CASSYPLRSSNTEAFF
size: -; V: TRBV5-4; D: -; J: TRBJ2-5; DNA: TGTGCCAGCAGCTTAAGGAGTGGAGAGACCCAGTACTTC; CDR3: CASSLRSGETQYF
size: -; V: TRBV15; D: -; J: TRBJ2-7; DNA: TGTGCCACCAGCAGAGATACGGTTGTGGCCTACGAGCAGTACTTC; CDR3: CATSRDTVVAYEQYF
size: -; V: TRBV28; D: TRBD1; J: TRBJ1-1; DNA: TGTGCCAGCAGTACACAGGGGGCTAACACTGAAGCTTTCTTT; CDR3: CASSTQGANTEAFF
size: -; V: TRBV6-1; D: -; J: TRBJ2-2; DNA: TGTGCCAGCGGGAGCCAACCGAACACCGGGGAGCTGTTTTTT; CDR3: CASGSQPNTGELFF
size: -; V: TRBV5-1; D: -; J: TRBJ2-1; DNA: TGCGCCAGCAGCTTGGCGGCAGGGGCCTACAATGAGCAGTTCTTC; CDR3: CASSLAAGAYNEQFF
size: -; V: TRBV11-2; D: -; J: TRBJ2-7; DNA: TGTGCCAGCAGCTTATCCGGTTCCTACGAGCAGTACTTC; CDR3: CASSLSGSYEQYF
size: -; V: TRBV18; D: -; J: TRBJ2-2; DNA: TGTGCCAGCTCACGACAGACGGTAGACGGGGAGCTGTTTTTT; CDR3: CASSRQTVDGELFF
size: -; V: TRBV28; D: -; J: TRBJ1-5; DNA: TGTGCCAGCAGTTCCACTAGGAGAAGCCAGCCCCAGCATTTT; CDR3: CASSSTRRSQPQHF
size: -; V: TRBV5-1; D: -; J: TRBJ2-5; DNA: TGCGCCAGCAGCTTGGGGTCCGTCCTGGCGGGGCAAGAGACCCAGTACTTC; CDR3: CASSLGSVLAGQETQYF
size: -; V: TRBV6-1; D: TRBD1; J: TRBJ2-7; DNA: TGTGCCAGCAGTGGGACAGGGGACCACGAGCAGTACTTC; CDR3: CASSGTGDHEQYF
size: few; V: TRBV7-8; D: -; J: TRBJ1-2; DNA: TGTGCCAGCAGCCCCTCTGGAGGGGACCAACTCTATGGCTACACCTTC; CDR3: CASSPSGGDQLYGYTF
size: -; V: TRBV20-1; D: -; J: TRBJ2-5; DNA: TGCAGTGCGACGGAGAAAGAGACCCAGTACTTC; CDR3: CSATEKETQYF
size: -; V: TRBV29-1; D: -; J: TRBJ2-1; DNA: TGCAGCGTTGAAGGTTTAGAGAGGACTGAATACAATGAGCAGTTCTTC; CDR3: CSVEGLERTEYNEQFF
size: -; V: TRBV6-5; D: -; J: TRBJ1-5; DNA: TGTGCCAGCAGTTACTCAAGGGGCTATCAGCCCCAGCATTTT; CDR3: CASSYSRGYQPQHF
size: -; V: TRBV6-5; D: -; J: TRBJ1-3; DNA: TGTGCCAGCAGTTACTCGCAGGGGACTGGAAACACCATATATTTT; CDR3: CASSYSQGTGNTIYF